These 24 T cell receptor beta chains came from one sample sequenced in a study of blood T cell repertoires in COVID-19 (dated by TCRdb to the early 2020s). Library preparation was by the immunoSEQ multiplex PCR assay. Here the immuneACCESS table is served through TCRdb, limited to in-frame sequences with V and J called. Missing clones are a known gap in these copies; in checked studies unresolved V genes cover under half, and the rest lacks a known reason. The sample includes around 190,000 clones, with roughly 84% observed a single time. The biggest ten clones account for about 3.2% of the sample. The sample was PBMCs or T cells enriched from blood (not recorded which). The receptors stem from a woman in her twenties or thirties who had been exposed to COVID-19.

Written as DNA, the CDR3 is TGTGCCAGCAGCTTGTATACAGGGGGCACCGGGGAGCTGTTTTTT. Residues: CASSLYTGGTGELFF. The chain links TRBV5-4 to TRBJ2-2; 8 nucleotides match TRBD1. CDR1 is SGHNT, CDR2 YYREEE, per germline (reference sequence). This CDR3 is 15 amino acids long. J was trimmed by 4 bases and V by 1 base; bases with no gene match: 3. The whole variable domain, remainder taken from reference TRBV5-4 and TRBJ2-2, is ETGVTQSPTHLIKTRGQQVTLRCSSQSGHNTVSWYQQALGQGPQFIFQYYREEENGRGNFPPRFSGLQFPNYSSELNVNALELDDSALYLCASSLYTGGTGELFFGEGSRLTVL.

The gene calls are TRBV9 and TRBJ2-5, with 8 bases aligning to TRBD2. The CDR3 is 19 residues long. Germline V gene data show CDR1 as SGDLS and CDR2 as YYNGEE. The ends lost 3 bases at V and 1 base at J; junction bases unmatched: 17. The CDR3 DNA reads TGTGCCAGCAGCGCTCCGGGGGGGCCATCCCGAAGACCCCAAGAGACCCAGTACTTC. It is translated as CASSAPGGPSRRPQETQYF.

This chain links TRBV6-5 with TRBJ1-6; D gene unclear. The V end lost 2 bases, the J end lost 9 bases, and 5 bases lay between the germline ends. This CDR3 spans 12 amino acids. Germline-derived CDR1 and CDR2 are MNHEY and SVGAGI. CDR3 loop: CASSYPGSPLHF. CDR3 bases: TGTGCCAGCAGTTACCCGGGTTCACCCCTCCACTTT.

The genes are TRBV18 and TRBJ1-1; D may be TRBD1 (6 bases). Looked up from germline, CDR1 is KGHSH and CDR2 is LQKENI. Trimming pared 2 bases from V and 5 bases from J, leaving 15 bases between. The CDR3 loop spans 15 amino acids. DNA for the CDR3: TGTGCCAGCTCACCAATTACAGGGCAGGGTACTGAAGCTTTCTTT. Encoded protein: CASSPITGQGTEAFF.

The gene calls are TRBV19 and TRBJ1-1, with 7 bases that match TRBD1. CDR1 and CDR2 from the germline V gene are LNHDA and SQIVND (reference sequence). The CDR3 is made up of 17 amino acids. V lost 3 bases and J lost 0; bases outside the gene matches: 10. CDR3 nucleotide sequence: TGTGCCAGTAGTATCTTTAGGGGACAGCTCATGAACACTGAAGCTTTCTTT. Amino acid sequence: CASSIFRGQLMNTEAFF.

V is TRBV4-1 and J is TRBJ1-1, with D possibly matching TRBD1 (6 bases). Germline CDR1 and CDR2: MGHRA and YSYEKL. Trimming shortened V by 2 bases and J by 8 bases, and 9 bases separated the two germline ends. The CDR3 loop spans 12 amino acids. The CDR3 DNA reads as TGCGCCAGCAGCCAAACCGGGACAGAAGCTTTCTTT. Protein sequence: CASSQTGTEAFF.

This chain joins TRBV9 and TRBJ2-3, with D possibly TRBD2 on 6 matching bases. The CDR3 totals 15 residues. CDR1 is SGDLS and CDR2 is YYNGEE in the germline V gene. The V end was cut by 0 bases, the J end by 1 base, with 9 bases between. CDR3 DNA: TGTGCCAGCAGCGTAGAGGGCGGGGGCACAGATACGCAGTATTTT. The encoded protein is CASSVEGGGTDTQYF.

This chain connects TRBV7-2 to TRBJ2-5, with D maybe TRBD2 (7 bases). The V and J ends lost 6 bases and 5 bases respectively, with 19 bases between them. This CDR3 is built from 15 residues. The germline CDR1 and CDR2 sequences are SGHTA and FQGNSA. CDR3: CASSFLGGGRETQYF. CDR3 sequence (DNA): TGTGCCAGCAGTTTCCTTGGGGGGGGGCGCGAGACCCAGTACTTC.

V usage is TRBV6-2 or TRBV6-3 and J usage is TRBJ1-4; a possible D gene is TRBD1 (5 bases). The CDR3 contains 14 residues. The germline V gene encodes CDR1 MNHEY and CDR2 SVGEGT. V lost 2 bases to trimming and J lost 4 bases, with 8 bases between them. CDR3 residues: CASSYGGSNEKLFF. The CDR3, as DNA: TGTGCCAGCAGTTACGGGGGGAGTAATGAAAAACTGTTTTTT.

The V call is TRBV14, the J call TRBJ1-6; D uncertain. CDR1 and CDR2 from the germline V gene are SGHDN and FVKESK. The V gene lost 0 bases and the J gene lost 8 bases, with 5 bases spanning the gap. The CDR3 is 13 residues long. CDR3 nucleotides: TGTGCCAGCAGCCAAGACCCGTATTCACCCCTCCACTTT. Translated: CASSQDPYSPLHF.

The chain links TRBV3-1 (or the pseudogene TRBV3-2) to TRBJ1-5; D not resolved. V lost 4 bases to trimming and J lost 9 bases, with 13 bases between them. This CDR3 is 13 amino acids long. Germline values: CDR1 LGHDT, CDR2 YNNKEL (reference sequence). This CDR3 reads CASSPADTPPQHF. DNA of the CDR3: TGTGCCAGCAGCCCAGCTGACACCCCGCCCCAGCATTTT.

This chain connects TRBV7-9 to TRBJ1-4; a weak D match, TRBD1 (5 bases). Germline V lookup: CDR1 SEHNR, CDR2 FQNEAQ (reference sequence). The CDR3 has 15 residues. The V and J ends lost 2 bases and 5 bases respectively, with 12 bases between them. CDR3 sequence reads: CASSLYDRLNEKLFF. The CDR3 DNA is TGTGCCAGCAGCTTATATGACAGATTGAATGAAAAACTGTTTTTT. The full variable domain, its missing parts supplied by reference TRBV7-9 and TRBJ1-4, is DTGVSQNPRHKITKRGQNVTFRCDPISEHNRLYWYRQTLGQGPEFLTYFQNEAQLEKSRLLSDRFSAERPKGSFSTLEIQRTEQGDSAMYLCASSLYDRLNEKLFFGSGTQLSVL.

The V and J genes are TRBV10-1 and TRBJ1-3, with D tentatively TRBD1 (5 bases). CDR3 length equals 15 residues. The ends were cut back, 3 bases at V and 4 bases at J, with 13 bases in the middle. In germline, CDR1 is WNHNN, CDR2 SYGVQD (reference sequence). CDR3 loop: CASSEVAGGGNTIYF. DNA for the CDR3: TGCGCCAGCAGTGAAGTTGCCGGGGGGGGAAACACCATATATTTT.

The CDR3 DNA reads TGTGCCAGCAGCCAGCGGGGGGGCCTTAATGAGCAGTTCTTC. Encoded protein: CASSQRGGLNEQFF. The chain has TRBV3-1 (or the pseudogene TRBV3-2) and TRBJ2-1; 9 bases match TRBD2. Germline V gives CDR1 LGHDT, CDR2 YNNKEL (reference sequence). The CDR3 covers 14 residues. V shed 3 bases and J 7 bases; nucleotides not matched to a gene: 4.

This CDR3 reads CASNVPGQNTEAFF. The CDR3 DNA reads TGTGCCAGCAACGTCCCGGGACAGAACACTGAAGCTTTCTTT. The rearrangement links TRBV6-5 to TRBJ1-1, with a possible D match to TRBD1 (6 bases). CDR3 length: 14 amino acids. The V end was cut by 7 bases, the J end by 1 base, with 13 bases between. CDR1 and CDR2 from the germline V gene are MNHEY and SVGAGI.

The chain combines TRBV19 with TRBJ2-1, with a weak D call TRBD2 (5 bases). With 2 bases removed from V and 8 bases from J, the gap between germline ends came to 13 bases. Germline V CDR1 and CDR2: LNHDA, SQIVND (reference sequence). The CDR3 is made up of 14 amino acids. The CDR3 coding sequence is TGTGCCAGTAGTATAAGGGAAGGGAGTCATGAGCAGTTCTTC. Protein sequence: CASSIREGSHEQFF. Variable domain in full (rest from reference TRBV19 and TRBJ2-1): DGGITQSPKYLFRKEGQNVTLSCEQNLNHDAMYWYRQDPGQGLRLIYYSQIVNDFQKGDIAEGYSVSREKKESFPLTVTSAQKNPTAFYLCASSIREGSHEQFFGPGTRLTVL.

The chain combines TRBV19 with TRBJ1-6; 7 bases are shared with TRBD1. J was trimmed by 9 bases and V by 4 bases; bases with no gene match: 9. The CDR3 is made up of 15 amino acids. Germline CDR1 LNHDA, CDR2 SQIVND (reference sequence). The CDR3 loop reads CASSTRQGGSSPLHF. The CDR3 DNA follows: TGTGCCAGTAGTACAAGACAGGGAGGAAGTTCACCCCTCCACTTT.

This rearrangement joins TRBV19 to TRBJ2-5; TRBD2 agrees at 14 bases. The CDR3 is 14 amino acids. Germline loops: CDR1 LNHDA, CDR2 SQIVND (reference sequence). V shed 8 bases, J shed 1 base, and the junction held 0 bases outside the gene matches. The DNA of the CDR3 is TGTGCCAGTGGGACTAGCGGGGGCCAAGAGACCCAGTACTTC. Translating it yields CASGTSGGQETQYF.

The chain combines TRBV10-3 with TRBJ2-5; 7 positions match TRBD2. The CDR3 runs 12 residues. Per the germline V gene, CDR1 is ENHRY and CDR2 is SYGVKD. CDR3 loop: CAMGGRTETQYF. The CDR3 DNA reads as TGTGCGATGGGGGGGAGAACAGAGACCCAGTACTTC.

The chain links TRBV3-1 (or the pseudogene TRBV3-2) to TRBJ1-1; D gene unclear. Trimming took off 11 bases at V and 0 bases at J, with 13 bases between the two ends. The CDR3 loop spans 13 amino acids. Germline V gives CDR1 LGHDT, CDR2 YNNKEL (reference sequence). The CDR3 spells CAVPPRVNTEAFF. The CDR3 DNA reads TGTGCCGTACCGCCCCGAGTGAACACTGAAGCTTTCTTT.

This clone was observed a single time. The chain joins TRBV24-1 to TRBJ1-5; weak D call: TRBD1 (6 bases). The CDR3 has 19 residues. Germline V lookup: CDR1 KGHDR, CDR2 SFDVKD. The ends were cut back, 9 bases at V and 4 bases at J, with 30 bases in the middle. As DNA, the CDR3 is TGTGCCACCGAATATAAGCCCCCCCGCAGGGGTAAGGGGAATCAGCCCCAGCATTTT. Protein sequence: CATEYKPPRRGKGNQPQHF.

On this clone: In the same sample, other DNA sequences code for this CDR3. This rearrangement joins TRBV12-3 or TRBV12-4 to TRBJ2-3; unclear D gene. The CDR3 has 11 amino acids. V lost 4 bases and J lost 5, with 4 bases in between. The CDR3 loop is CASSSLDTQYF. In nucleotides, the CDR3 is TGTGCCAGCAGTTCACTAGATACGCAGTATTTT.

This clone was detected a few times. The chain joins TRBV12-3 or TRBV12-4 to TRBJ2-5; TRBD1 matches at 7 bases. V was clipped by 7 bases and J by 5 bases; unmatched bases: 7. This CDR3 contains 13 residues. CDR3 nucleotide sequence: TGTGCCAGCAATAACAGGGGCGGGGAGACCCAGTACTTC. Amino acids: CASNNRGGETQYF.

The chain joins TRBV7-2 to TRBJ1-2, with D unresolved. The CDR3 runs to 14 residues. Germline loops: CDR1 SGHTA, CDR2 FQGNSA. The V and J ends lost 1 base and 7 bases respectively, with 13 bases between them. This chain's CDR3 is CASSLVIGEGGYTF. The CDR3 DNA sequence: TGTGCCAGCAGCTTAGTAATCGGGGAGGGTGGCTACACCTTC.